This TCR beta chain was identified during a study of cytomegalovirus exposure and HLA in healthy donors. The study's findings and limits: As a later analysis showed, several of the most significant clusters appeared to be linked to common viral pathogens. In vitro testing confirmed a few CMV-associated chains as specific for CMV antigens. Associated with HLA alleles at 0.05 false discovery rate in a later analysis were 16,951 TCR beta sequences.

The study ran its PCR with 60 Vbeta and 13 Jbeta primers. The protocol was immunoSEQ multiplex PCR, while the TCRdb copy is restricted to in-frame clones and leaves out a portion. The repertoire includes approximately 110,000 clones, around 80% of them detected once, and roughly 4.9% sits in the top ten. Per the germline V gene, CDR1 is SGHVS and CDR2 is FQNEAQ. The CDR3 covers 15 residues. V was cut by 5 bases and J by 8 bases, with 18 bases left in between. In the case of this clone: The antigen remains unidentified.

J is TRBJ1-4 and V is TRBV7-8; perhaps TRBD1 as D (6 bases). The source is a female donor in good health and CMV-seropositive. Sequencing input: PBMCs. The chain's CDR3 is CASSPIHRVGEKLFF. DNA for the CDR3: TGTGCCAGCAGCCCGATACACAGGGTGGGGGAAAAACTGTTTTTT. The complete variable domain, with remaining parts taken from reference TRBV7-8 and TRBJ1-4, reads GAGVSQSPRYKVAKRGQDVALRCDPISGHVSLFWYQQALGQGPEFLTYFQNEAQLDKSGLPSDRFFAERPEGSVSTLKIQRTQQEDSAVYLCASSPIHRVGEKLFFGSGTQLSVL.